This TCR beta chain was identified during a study of Ad26.COV2.S vaccination and SARS-CoV-2 variants. The data were produced by immunoSEQ multiplex PCR, yet TCRdb's version contains in-frame clones alone and is incomplete. Among roughly 500,000 clones, 89% were seen once, and the ten largest hold about 2.5%. In the case of this clone: What it binds is unknown.

The treatment here: around 19 received Ad26.COV2.S at low or high dose, single or two shots; about five received placebo; per-sample allocation not given. Day 63 following the first vaccine or placebo injection was when the samples were taken. The study used a vaccine consisting of an Ad26 vector that expressed Wuhan-strain SARS-CoV-2 spike. CDR3 length: 13 amino acids. V was pared by 7 bases and J by 5 bases, with 8 bases of the junction left unmatched. Germline CDR1 reads SQVTM; CDR2 reads ANQGSEA. Study-level results: While placebo recipients had lower spike-specific TCR breadth, vaccine recipients had more.

Sequencing used peripheral blood, obtained in a trial of Ad26.COV2.S vaccine versus placebo. This TCR derives from a person between 18 and 65 years old who received the Ad26.COV2.S COVID-19 vaccine or a placebo. The chain couples TRBV29-1 to TRBJ2-1; 7 bases map to TRBD1. CDR3 in amino acids: CSADRVRDNEQFF. The CDR3, as DNA: TGCAGCGCCGACAGGGTTCGGGACAATGAGCAGTTCTTC.